This TCR beta chain was recovered during a study of vaccination and CD4 T cells after COVID-19. Across the study: Post-COVID specimens were obtained a median 101 days after diagnosis (range 35 to 161). Ranging from 14 to 241, the interval between dose two and post-vaccine sampling had a median of approximately 67 days.

The treatment is: roughly 10-day PBMC culture with coronavirus spike peptide pools or control peptides (ViraFEST assay). At both days 3 and 7, half the medium was replaced with fresh IL-2 medium. With the Oncomine TCR Beta short-read assay, DNA from cultured CD4+ T cells was sequenced. DNA came from CD4+ T cells after culture. MiXCR, run by TCRdb on the PCR reads, gives a single entry per CDR3 protein. Of some 7,000 distinct CDR3 sequences listed, 22% are singletons. Notes on this clonotype: Its antigen is not identified.

J was trimmed by 0 bases and V by 2 bases; bases with no gene match: 5. The germline V gene encodes CDR1 SGHNT and CDR2 YYREEE (reference sequence). CDR3 length: 17 amino acids. This rearrangement joins TRBV5-4 to TRBJ2-1; 10 nucleotides line up with TRBD2. The origin of this receptor is a human donor who had recovered from COVID-19. Sequences were derived from CD4+ T cells from blood, cultured in vitro, sampled after SARS-CoV-2 vaccination. In DNA form, the CDR3 reads TGTGCCAGCAGCTTAACGGTAGCGGGAGGCTCCTACAATGAGCAGTTCTTC. This gives the protein CASSLTVAGGSYNEQFF. The full variable domain, with the rest looked up from reference TRBV5-4 and TRBJ2-1, is ETGVTQSPTHLIKTRGQQVTLRCSSQSGHNTVSWYQQALGQGPQFIFQYYREEENGRGNFPPRFSGLQFPNYSSELNVNALELDDSALYLCASSLTVAGGSYNEQFFGPGTRLTVL.